The 5 T cell receptor beta chains given below trace back to one sample, sequenced in a study of identical twins. Each CDR3 protein gets one entry after TCRdb re-called the 5' RACE reads with MiXCR. The table lists 300,000 to 400,000 distinct CDR3 sequences, approximately 8.8% of them singletons, with approximately 8.9% in the top ten. Sequenced sample: naive T cells sorted from blood. Source of these receptors: a woman aged 50 to 60 in good health.

This clonotype has a handful of counts. The chain combines TRBV10-3 with TRBJ2-1; 7 nucleotides agree with TRBD2. The V and J ends lost 7 bases and 9 bases, in that order; junction bases with no gene match: 12. From germline, CDR1 is ENHRY and CDR2 SYGVKD. The CDR3 is made up of 14 amino acids. The CDR3 sequence is CAITVDGGRFEQFF. CDR3 DNA sequence: TGTGCCATCACCGTTGACGGCGGGAGATTTGAGCAGTTCTTC.

The chain uses TRBV29-1 and TRBJ2-2; 14 bases align to TRBD2. Germline assignment: CDR1 SQVTM and CDR2 ANQGSEA. Trimming at V came to 6 bases and at J to 6 bases, leaving 3 bases not matched to a gene. The CDR3 covers 14 residues. The CDR3 here is CSVWTSGRPGELFF. The CDR3 DNA sequence: TGCAGCGTGTGGACTAGCGGGAGGCCCGGGGAGCTGTTTTTT.

The table lists this clonotype with many counts. The chain employs TRBV29-1 and TRBJ2-2, with 8 bases fitting TRBD2. The CDR3 covers 15 residues. Per germline, CDR1 SQVTM and CDR2 ANQGSEA. The ends lost 2 bases at V and 5 bases at J; junction bases unmatched: 7. The CDR3, as DNA: TGCAGCGTTGAATCCAGCGGGAGCGGTACCGGGGAGCTGTTTTTT. It translates to CSVESSGSGTGELFF.

V usage is TRBV27 and J usage is TRBJ2-2; 9 nucleotides line up with TRBD1. Germline CDR1 reads MNHEY; CDR2 reads SMNVEV (reference sequence). Losses at the gene ends were 1 base for V and 6 bases for J; bases not matched to a gene: 6. The CDR3 contains 16 residues. The chain's CDR3 is CASSLWGQGLPGELFF. The DNA of the CDR3 is TGTGCCAGCAGTTTATGGGGACAGGGCCTCCCCGGGGAGCTGTTTTTT.

V and J are TRBV7-6 and TRBJ2-7; D ambiguous. CDR1 and CDR2 from the germline V gene are SGHVS and FNYEAQ. V was pared by 5 bases and J by 6 bases, with 17 bases between. This CDR3 spans 14 amino acids. This chain's CDR3 is CASSKKETAVEQYF. The CDR3 DNA reads TGTGCCAGCAGCAAAAAGGAAACGGCTGTCGAGCAGTACTTC.